The 18 T cell receptor beta chains below were found in one sample sequenced in a study of blood T cell repertoires in COVID-19. The assay was immunoSEQ multiplex PCR, and TCRdb's table has in-frame clones only and misses some. The sample lists about 80,000 clones; 70% to 90% were seen once. The specimen sequenced was peripheral blood. These receptors originate from a man in his forties or fifties with COVID-19, enrolled during active disease.

This chain links TRBV19 with TRBJ2-3; perhaps TRBD1 as D (6 bases). This CDR3 contains 14 residues. Trimming removed 7 bases at V and 2 bases at J, with 13 bases between. Germline loops: CDR1 LNHDA, CDR2 SQIVND (reference sequence). The CDR3, as DNA: TGTGCCAGTACTCCGACAGGATACACAGATACGCAGTATTTT. Amino acid sequence: CASTPTGYTDTQYF. The full variable domain, with the rest looked up from reference TRBV19 and TRBJ2-3, is DGGITQSPKYLFRKEGQNVTLSCEQNLNHDAMYWYRQDPGQGLRLIYYSQIVNDFQKGDIAEGYSVSREKKESFPLTVTSAQKNPTAFYLCASTPTGYTDTQYFGPGTRLTVL.

This chain connects TRBV16 to TRBJ2-5; D is unresolved. Germline V gene sequence: CDR1 KGHSY, CDR2 FQNENV. V lost 4 bases and J lost 5, with 11 bases in between. This CDR3 has 13 amino acids. CDR3 sequence (DNA): TGTGCCAGCAGCCCAGACATTCGGGAGACCCAGTACTTC. It yields the protein CASSPDIRETQYF.

The chain employs TRBV4-2 and TRBJ2-3, with a weak D call TRBD1 (5 bases). V was clipped by 0 bases and J by 7 bases, with 17 bases between them. Germline V gene lookup returns CDR1 LGHNA and CDR2 YNFKEQ. The CDR3 extends over 16 amino acids. DNA for the CDR3: TGTGCCAGCAGCCAAGAAAAATTGGCCCGACAGAATACGCAGTATTTT. It codes for CASSQEKLARQNTQYF.

The V gene is TRBV7-2, the J gene TRBJ2-1; the D is unclear. CDR3 length: 13 amino acids. The germline gives CDR1 SGHTA, CDR2 FQGNSA. Deletions cut 6 bases from V and 2 bases from J, with 8 bases between. CDR3 sequence: CASRLGPYNEQFF. In nucleotides, the CDR3 is TGTGCCAGCAGATTGGGCCCCTACAATGAGCAGTTCTTC. Full variable domain (outside the CDR3, taken from reference TRBV7-2 and TRBJ2-1): GAGVSQSPSNKVTEKGKDVELRCDPISGHTALYWYRQSLGQGLEFLIYFQGNSAPDKSGLPSDRFSAERTGGSVSTLTIQRTQQEDSAVYLCASRLGPYNEQFFGPGTRLTVL.

This chain links TRBV30 with TRBJ2-3, with TRBD2 identical over 7 bases. Germline CDR1 GTSNPN, CDR2 SVGIG (reference sequence). This CDR3 has 16 residues. V lost 0 bases and J lost 4; bases outside the gene matches: 10. This CDR3 reads CAWSVLGGSAADTQYF. The CDR3 coding sequence is TGTGCCTGGAGTGTACTTGGCGGGAGTGCTGCAGATACGCAGTATTTT.

V gene TRBV30 combines with J gene TRBJ1-1; D remains ambiguous. V was clipped by 1 base and J by 3 bases, with 12 bases between them. The CDR3 contains 14 residues. Germline CDR1 GTSNPN, CDR2 SVGIG (reference sequence). CDR3 coding DNA: TGTGCCTGGAGTGAAAAGGGAGGGTACACTGAAGCTTTCTTT. It yields the protein CAWSEKGGYTEAFF.

This chain links TRBV9 with TRBJ1-4; 7 bases fit TRBD1. The V gene end was trimmed by 1 base and the J gene end by 4 bases; junction bases not matched to a gene: 4. Germline V gene lookup returns CDR1 SGDLS and CDR2 YYNGEE. The CDR3 runs to 15 residues. CDR3 coding DNA: TGTGCCAGCAGCGTAAGGGGGCAGGGTAATGAAAAACTGTTTTTT. Protein: CASSVRGQGNEKLFF.

This chain joins TRBV6-6 and TRBJ2-7; possible D gene TRBD2, 7 bases. The germline V gene encodes CDR1 MNHNY and CDR2 SVGAGI (reference sequence). Trimming cost V 0 bases and J 6 bases, with 18 bases left between them. CDR3 size: 16 residues. The CDR3: CASSYSGGQGHSEQYF. The CDR3 DNA follows: TGTGCCAGCAGTTACTCGGGGGGGCAGGGCCATTCCGAGCAGTACTTC.

The chain has TRBV5-4 and TRBJ2-1; 11 bases fit TRBD2. V shed 3 bases, J shed 3 bases, and the junction held 5 bases outside the gene matches. The CDR3 extends over 16 amino acids. Germline V gene data show CDR1 as SGHNT and CDR2 as YYREEE (reference sequence). This chain's CDR3 is CASSSLTSGNYNEQFF. CDR3 bases: TGTGCCAGCAGCTCCCTGACTAGCGGGAACTACAATGAGCAGTTCTTC.

V is TRBV2 and J is TRBJ1-5; D not certain. CDR1 is SNHLY, CDR2 FYNNEI, per germline. Trimming stripped 7 bases from V and 4 bases from J, with 17 bases between. The CDR3 extends over 15 amino acids. CDR3 nucleotides: TGTGCCAGCACCCTAGCGGCAGTCAAGAATCAGCCCCAGCATTTT. Its protein product is CASTLAAVKNQPQHF.

The rearrangement joins TRBV11-3 to TRBJ1-6, with 8 nucleotides matching TRBD1. The germline V gene encodes CDR1 SGHNT and CDR2 YENEEA. Trimming at V came to 5 bases and at J to 7 bases, leaving 7 bases not matched to a gene. The length of the CDR3 is 15 residues. In DNA, the CDR3 is TGTGCCAGCAGCCCCCGACAGGGGAAGAATTCACCCCTCCACTTT. Its translation: CASSPRQGKNSPLHF. The whole variable domain, remainder taken from reference TRBV11-3 and TRBJ1-6, is EAGVVQSPRYKIIEKKQPVAFWCNPISGHNTLYWYLQNLGQGPELLIRYENEEAVDDSQLPKDRFSAERLKGVDSTLKIQPAELGDSAVYLCASSPRQGKNSPLHFGNGTRLTVT.

The genes are TRBV18 and TRBJ1-2; maybe TRBD1 (6 bases). Germline V lookup: CDR1 KGHSH, CDR2 LQKENI. Trimming pared 0 bases from V and 6 bases from J, leaving 17 bases between. This CDR3 has 16 amino acids. CDR3 coding DNA: TGTGCCAGCTCACCACCGGGGGGGCCCCGAGGAAATGGCTACACCTTC. This encodes CASSPPGGPRGNGYTF.

The J gene is TRBJ1-5, the V gene TRBV29-1; 7 bases map to TRBD1. V trimming: 6 bases; J trimming: 3 bases; junction bases outside the gene matches: 5. The CDR3 is made up of 13 amino acids. Per germline, CDR1 SQVTM and CDR2 ANQGSEA. In DNA, the CDR3 is TGCAGCGTGAGGGGGCAGTCCAATCAGCCCCAGCATTTT. Protein: CSVRGQSNQPQHF.

This clone was detected only once. J is TRBJ2-2 and V is TRBV5-1, with D maybe TRBD1 (5 bases). V was clipped by 0 bases and J by 5 bases, with 14 bases between them. The CDR3 extends over 16 amino acids. In germline, CDR1 is SGHRS, CDR2 YFSETQ. Here the CDR3 DNA reads TGCGCCAGCAGCTTGGGGCTCAGGGTCGCGACCGGGGAGCTGTTTTTT. Translating it yields CASSLGLRVATGELFF.

V is TRBV7-2 and J is TRBJ2-7; TRBD1 matches 7 bases. The CDR3 extends over 13 amino acids. The V segment lost 5 bases and the J segment 2 bases; nucleotides outside the gene matches: 3. CDR1 is SGHTA, CDR2 FQGNSA, per germline. The CDR3 is CASSTTGAYEQYF. In DNA form, the CDR3 reads TGTGCCAGCAGCACTACAGGGGCCTACGAGCAGTACTTC.

The chain is built from TRBV2 and TRBJ1-5, with D perhaps TRBD1 (6 bases). The CDR3 runs 18 residues. CDR1 is SNHLY, CDR2 FYNNEI, per germline. Trimming removed 2 bases at V and 1 base at J, with 18 bases between. The CDR3 DNA sequence: TGTGCCAGCAGTGAACGAAGGGCTCTAAGGGGGAGCAATCAGCCCCAGCATTTT. This encodes CASSERRALRGSNQPQHF.

This rearrangement joins TRBV18 to TRBJ2-7; the D gene is possibly TRBD1 (6 bases). V was shortened by 2 bases and J by 2 bases, with 10 bases between the two germline ends. The germline gives CDR1 KGHSH, CDR2 LQKENI. The CDR3 has 14 amino acids. The CDR3 DNA follows: TGTGCCAGCTCACCAGGGACACTCGCCTACGAGCAGTACTTC. Residues: CASSPGTLAYEQYF.

The chain's CDR3 is CASSRREGRSYEQYF. DNA for the CDR3: TGTGCCAGCAGTAGACGGGAGGGCCGCTCCTACGAGCAGTACTTC. The chain employs TRBV6-5 and TRBJ2-7; 8 bases match TRBD2. CDR1 and CDR2 from the germline V gene are MNHEY and SVGAGI. CDR3 length: 15 residues. J gave up 0 bases and V 5 bases, and 6 bases lay outside the gene matches.